This TCR beta chain was retrieved from a study of T cell changes during pregnancy in multiple sclerosis. Deletions cut 4 bases from V and 3 bases from J, with 11 bases between. CDR1 and CDR2 (germline): SEHNR, FQNEAQ (reference sequence). CDR3 length: 14 amino acids. Some clones are missing from TCRdb's copy, which holds only in-frame ones; the method was immunoSEQ multiplex PCR. The repertoire has roughly 52,000 clones, 94% of them found once; the top ten carry 3.5%. Source: CD8+ T cells from peripheral blood mononuclear cells, taken in the third trimester of pregnancy. The receptor comes from a female donor with multiple sclerosis, enrolled in a pregnancy study. V gene TRBV7-9 combines with J gene TRBJ2-3; no clear D gene. The CDR3 nucleotides read TGTGCCAGCAGCTCCCCAATAGCAACAGATACGCAGTATTTT. Its protein is CASSSPIATDTQYF. The full variable domain, completed using reference TRBV7-9 and TRBJ2-3, is DTGVSQNPRHKITKRGQNVTFRCDPISEHNRLYWYRQTLGQGPEFLTYFQNEAQLEKSRLLSDRFSAERPKGSFSTLEIQRTEQGDSAMYLCASSSPIATDTQYFGPGTRLTVL.